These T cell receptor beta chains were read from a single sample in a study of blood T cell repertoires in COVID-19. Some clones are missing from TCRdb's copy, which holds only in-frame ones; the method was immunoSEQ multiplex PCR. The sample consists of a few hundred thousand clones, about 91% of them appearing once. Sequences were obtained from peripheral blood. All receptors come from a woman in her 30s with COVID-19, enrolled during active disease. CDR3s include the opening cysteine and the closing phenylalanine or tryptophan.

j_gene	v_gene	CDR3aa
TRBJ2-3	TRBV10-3	CAIRAGTSSDTQYF
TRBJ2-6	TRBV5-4	CASSQFRGGANVLTF
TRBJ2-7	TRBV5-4	CASSLGVGPYEQYF
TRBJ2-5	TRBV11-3	CASSTRLAGQETQYF
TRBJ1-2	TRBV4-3	CASSRGEELYGYTF
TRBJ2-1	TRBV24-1	CATSDFGQNNEQFF
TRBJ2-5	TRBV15	CATSRTRVATQYF
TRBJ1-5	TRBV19	CATTRVRGGGQPQHF
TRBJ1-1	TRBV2	CASRPKVGGDPEAFF
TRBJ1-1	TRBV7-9	CASGTGPSNTEAFF
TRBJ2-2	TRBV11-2	CASSLSRHTGELFF